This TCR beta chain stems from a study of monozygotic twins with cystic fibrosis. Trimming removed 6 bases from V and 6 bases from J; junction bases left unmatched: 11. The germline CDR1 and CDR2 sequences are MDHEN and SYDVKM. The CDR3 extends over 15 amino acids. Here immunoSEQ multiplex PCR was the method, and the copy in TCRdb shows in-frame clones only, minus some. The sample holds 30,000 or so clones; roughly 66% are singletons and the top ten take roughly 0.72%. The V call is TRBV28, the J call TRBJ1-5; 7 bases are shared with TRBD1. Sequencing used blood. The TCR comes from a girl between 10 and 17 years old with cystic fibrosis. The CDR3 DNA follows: TGTGCCAGCAGCCCCAACAGGGGAGGGAGTCAGCCCCAGCATTTT. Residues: CASSPNRGGSQPQHF.